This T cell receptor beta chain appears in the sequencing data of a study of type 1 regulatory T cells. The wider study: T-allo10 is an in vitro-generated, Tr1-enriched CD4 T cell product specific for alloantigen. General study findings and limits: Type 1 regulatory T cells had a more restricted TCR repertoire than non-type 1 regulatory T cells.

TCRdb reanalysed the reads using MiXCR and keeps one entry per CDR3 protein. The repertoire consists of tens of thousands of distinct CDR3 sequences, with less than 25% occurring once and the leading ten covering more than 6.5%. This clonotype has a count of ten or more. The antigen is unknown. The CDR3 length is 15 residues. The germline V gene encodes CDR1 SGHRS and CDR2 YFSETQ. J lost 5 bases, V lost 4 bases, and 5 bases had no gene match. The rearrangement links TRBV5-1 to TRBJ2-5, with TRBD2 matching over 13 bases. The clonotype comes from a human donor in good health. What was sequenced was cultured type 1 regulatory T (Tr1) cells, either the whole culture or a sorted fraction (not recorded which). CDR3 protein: CASSGGTSGAETQYF. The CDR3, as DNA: TGCGCCAGCAGCGGAGGGACTAGCGGGGCCGAGACCCAGTACTTC.